This passage covers 16 T cell receptor beta chains from one sample sequenced in a study of blood T cell repertoires in COVID-19. This table comes from immunoSEQ multiplex PCR, and its TCRdb copy is limited to in-frame clones, with some not included. The sample holds under 250,000 clones, over 75% seen once. The specimen was PBMCs or T cells enriched from blood (not recorded which). Receptors originate from a woman younger than 35 in a cohort exposed to, infected with or recovered from COVID-19 (not recorded which).

The rearrangement links TRBV5-6 to TRBJ2-4; 7 bases map to TRBD1. The CDR3 sequence is 15 residues long. From germline, CDR1 is SGHDT and CDR2 YYEEEE. Trimming removed 0 bases from V and 5 bases from J; junction bases left unmatched: 5. CDR3 sequence reads: CASSLDRGWQNIQYF. CDR3 DNA sequence: TGTGCCAGCAGCTTGGACAGGGGCTGGCAAAACATTCAGTACTTC.

The chain employs TRBV5-1 and TRBJ2-2; 12 positions agree with TRBD2. In germline, CDR1 is SGHRS, CDR2 YFSETQ. The ends lost 2 bases at V and 5 bases at J; junction bases unmatched: 1. This CDR3 region has 15 residues. CDR3 sequence reads: CASSFTSGGTGELFF. CDR3 nucleotide sequence: TGCGCCAGCAGCTTCACTAGCGGGGGGACCGGGGAGCTGTTTTTT.

This rearrangement joins TRBV12-5 to TRBJ2-2; tentative D call: TRBD2 (7 bases). The germline CDR1 and CDR2 sequences are LGHNT and FRNRAP. The CDR3 runs to 18 residues. V dropped 2 bases and J dropped 9 bases, with 25 bases sitting between them. CDR3 amino acids: CASGLYSFYRGGRRELFF. The CDR3 DNA sequence: TGTGCTAGTGGTTTGTATTCCTTCTATAGGGGGGGGCGGAGGGAGCTGTTTTTT.

The rearrangement joins TRBV9 to TRBJ1-4, with a tentative D call TRBD1 (5 bases). The CDR3 sequence is 16 residues long. Trimming removed 1 base at V and 5 bases at J, with 15 bases between. Germline lookup yields CDR1 SGDLS and CDR2 YYNGEE. The chain's CDR3 is CASSVRGSGGNEKLFF. CDR3 coding DNA: TGTGCCAGCAGCGTAAGAGGGTCGGGGGGAAATGAAAAACTGTTTTTT.

This CDR3 reads CASSPGGQGNEQYF. For the CDR3, the DNA is TGCGCCAGCAGCCCGGGGGGACAGGGAAACGAGCAGTACTTC. The chain uses TRBV5-1 and TRBJ2-7, with TRBD1 identical over 9 bases. Germline V gene sequence: CDR1 SGHRS, CDR2 YFSETQ. The CDR3 extends over 14 amino acids. The J segment lost 5 bases and the V segment lost 4 bases, leaving 7 bases of the junction unmatched.

This clone occurred once. The chain has TRBV7-9 and TRBJ2-1; 8 bases agree with TRBD2. CDR1 is SEHNR, CDR2 FQNEAQ, per germline (reference sequence). CDR3 length: 18 residues. V dropped 3 bases and J dropped 0; count of bases not matched to a gene: 10. The CDR3 spells CASSFPAGEWSSYNEQFF. DNA of the CDR3: TGTGCCAGCAGCTTTCCAGCGGGAGAGTGGAGCTCCTACAATGAGCAGTTCTTC.

The chain carries TRBV7-9 and TRBJ1-4; 7 bases match TRBD1. The CDR3 loop spans 14 amino acids. V shed 7 bases, J shed 0 bases, and the junction held 2 bases outside the gene matches. CDR1 SEHNR and CDR2 FQNEAQ come from the germline V gene (reference sequence). The CDR3 coding sequence is TGTGCCAGCAACCAGGGGGCAACTAATGAAAAACTGTTTTTT. Its translation is CASNQGATNEKLFF.

This clone was detected once. This rearrangement joins TRBV6-5 to TRBJ1-1; the match to TRBD1 covers 9 bases. J lost 7 bases, V lost 7 bases, and 4 bases had no gene match. Germline V gene lookup returns CDR1 MNHEY and CDR2 SVGAGI. The CDR3 is made up of 12 amino acids. CDR3 DNA sequence: TGTGCCAGCACCGACAGGGGGAATGAAGCTTTCTTT. Protein product: CASTDRGNEAFF.

The chain has TRBV2 and TRBJ2-2, with 7 bases aligning to TRBD1. Trimming cost V 7 bases and J 1 base; bases outside gene matches: 3. This CDR3 region has 14 residues. In germline, CDR1 is SNHLY, CDR2 FYNNEI. CDR3: CASTDRKNTGELFF. In DNA, the CDR3 is TGTGCCAGCACGGACAGGAAGAACACCGGGGAGCTGTTTTTT.

The chain recombines TRBV7-3 with TRBJ1-1; D is ambiguous. Trimming shortened V by 5 bases and J by 6 bases, and 13 bases separated the two germline ends. Germline lookup yields CDR1 SGHTA and CDR2 FQGTGA. This CDR3 has 13 residues. The CDR3 region has the DNA TGTGCCAGCAGCGGAGGAGGGTCCGCTGAAGCTTTCTTT. Translated: CASSGGGSAEAFF.

The V gene is TRBV9, the J gene TRBJ2-3, with a tentative D call TRBD1 (7 bases). Per the germline V gene, CDR1 is SGDLS and CDR2 is YYNGEE. The CDR3 runs 17 residues. Trimming removed 0 bases at V and 4 bases at J, with 18 bases between. The CDR3 sequence is CASSVATGRGRSDTQYF. Here the CDR3 DNA reads TGTGCCAGCAGCGTAGCTACTGGCAGGGGGAGGTCAGATACGCAGTATTTT.

This rearrangement joins TRBV15 to TRBJ1-2; 7 nucleotides match TRBD1. CDR1 is LNHNV, CDR2 YYDKDF, per germline (reference sequence). The CDR3 has 14 residues. The V and J ends lost 0 bases and 4 bases, in that order; junction bases with no gene match: 2. CDR3: CATSRETGTYGYTF. In nucleotides, the CDR3 is TGTGCCACCAGCAGAGAGACAGGGACCTATGGCTACACCTTC.

The genes are TRBV28 and TRBJ1-5, with D uncertain. V lost 6 bases to trimming and J lost 0 bases, with 12 bases between them. The CDR3 loop spans 15 amino acids. Germline V gene sequence: CDR1 MDHEN, CDR2 SYDVKM. The CDR3 nucleotides are TGTGCCAGCAGCCCTCGCGTAAATAGCAATCAGCCCCAGCATTTT. Amino acids: CASSPRVNSNQPQHF.

The sample holds a few counts of this clone. This sequence joins TRBV12-3 or TRBV12-4 and TRBJ1-5; D might be TRBD1 (6 bases). V gave up 6 bases and J gave up 4 bases, with 10 bases separating them. The CDR3 contains 13 residues. The CDR3 DNA is TGTGCCAGCAGCCAGGACAGTAATCAGCCCCAGCATTTT. It is translated as CASSQDSNQPQHF.

This chain connects TRBV7-6 to TRBJ2-3; 7 bases are a match to TRBD2. The CDR3 spans 17 residues. Germline-derived CDR1 and CDR2 are SGHVS and FNYEAQ. V shed 1 base and J 3 bases; nucleotides not matched to a gene: 10. Here the CDR3 DNA reads TGTGCCAGCAGCTTAGAGAGCGGGATTGAGGGGACAGATACGCAGTATTTT. It encodes CASSLESGIEGTDTQYF.

The CDR3 sequence: CASSPPGGYNEQFF. The CDR3 DNA is TGTGCCAGCAGTCCTCCGGGGGGCTACAATGAGCAGTTCTTC. The chain combines TRBV2 with TRBJ2-1, with 7 bases identical to TRBD2. The trim removed 5 bases at V and 3 bases at J, leaving 4 bases unmatched. In germline, CDR1 is SNHLY, CDR2 FYNNEI. The CDR3 has 14 residues.